This T cell receptor beta chain was captured by sequencing in a study of cytomegalovirus exposure and HLA in healthy donors (dated by TCRdb to about 2017). With respect to the entire study: An earlier analysis of roughly 630 of the donors reported roughly 300 Gb of sequence data and 100 million to 140 million unique TCR beta sequences from 190 million or so T cells. Roughly 300 gigabases of sequencing data and approximately 92 million unique TCR sequences made up an early release that covered 500 to 650 HLA-typed donors. In an earlier analysis of more than 550 of the donors, high-throughput TCR beta sequencing was used to judge whether each TCR beta V gene segment behaved as functional or pseudogenic. Typing coverage varied by locus: roughly 629-630 donors for A, B, C, DRB1 and DQB1; approximately 500 for DQA1; about 590 for DPA1; approximately 470 for DPB1. Class I and class II HLA loci were covered by the typing at four-digit resolution. The study combined high-throughput TCR immunosequencing, statistical association of individual TCRs with disease status, and machine learning to predict cytomegalovirus infection status. Donor age, sex, ethnicity and CMV serostatus were compiled alongside the repertoire data. On average, roughly 240,000 unique TCR beta nucleotide sequences were sequenced per donor among 398 genotyped donors of the cohort, with roughly 18% of those sequences being non-productive. Rather than using new phenotypic data, the later analysis identified candidate immune exposures from TCR beta sequences and from how often those sequences occurred across donors. A handful of DR-DQ haplotypes were handled as single units for association and clustering because linkage in the cohort was strong. Genome-wide SNP genotypes for about 60% of the 666 donors were used in a later genetic analysis, which treated that subset as a discovery cohort. The genetic ancestry cluster associated with self-reported Caucasian donors included 70% to 85% of the 350 to 500 genotyped donors. The study aimed to test whether cataloging public T cell receptors could reveal signatures of past pathogen exposure. All discovery cohort repertoires had been generated on a single sequencing platform. In addition to the first cohort of 666 subjects, a separate validation cohort of some 120 different subjects was used. A later analysis re-analyzed previously published TCR beta repertoires from 500 to 700 donors and added high-resolution HLA genotyping to study TCR occurrence patterns. Using immunosequencing, the study profiled T cell repertoires from roughly 650 subjects and related those repertoires to cytomegalovirus serostatus.

The full study reports these points: Sequencing depth was assumed to be roughly uniform across donors in the presence/absence analyses, though that assumption may not hold. In vitro tests confirmed that a few of the cytomegalovirus-associated TCR beta chains recognize cytomegalovirus antigens. The authors suggested that the approach could potentially be extended to other disease states and immunological phenotypes. Cytomegalovirus status was reported to be diagnosed by the classifier with high specificity and sensitivity in both the original and validation cohorts. A group of highly shared sequence variants was considered likely to be a technical artifact of the sequencing pipeline. Correlated functional status among segregating V segments might reflect linkage disequilibrium, but an unknown experimental factor could not be ruled out. When HLA alleles, especially DR and DQ, strongly co-occurred, TCR associations were difficult to assign to individual alleles. Most TCR sequences were seen in very few donors, while some public TCRs were found in many individuals. A later analysis reported that several top co-occurrence clusters appeared linked to parvovirus B19, influenza, CMV and Epstein-Barr virus. A later genetic analysis reported fewer N-insertions in productive TCRs among donors in an Asian-associated ancestry cluster than the roughly 690-donor mean. Some IMGT-functional V segments, including TRBV6-2 and TRBV6-3, could not be told apart with the 87-base-pair reads, so those segments were excluded. According to a later analysis, most CMV-associated TCR beta chains appeared to be HLA-restricted, and the HLA associations seemed to be driven largely by CMV exposure. CMV serostatus was the only immune exposure information available for the cohort. In a later analysis, TCR association rates were found to vary across HLA loci, with the most associated TCRs seen for DRB1 alleles and the fewest for HLA-C alleles. A further reported finding was that TCR beta sequences accurately predicted the HLA-A and HLA-B alleles for most subjects in the first cohort. A later genetic analysis associated a missense DCLRE1C variant with V-gene and J-gene trimming of TCR beta chains, and an independent cohort replicated the association. An earlier analysis of 587 of the donors showed that most TCR beta V segments appeared in productive rearrangements either about 90% or about 30% of the time, which broadly matched IMGT annotations. Because HLA typing was missing for some donors at each locus, association tests included only the typed subset. The cohort was sequenced for TCR beta chains only, and without alpha or paired-chain data the features that could be detected were limited. A total of around 150 TCR beta chains were listed by the study as associated with cytomegalovirus. In a later analysis, HLA-associated TCR beta chains were found to be more clonally expanded and to have lower generation probabilities than equally common non-associated chains. Because counts were too low, seventeen rarely observed V segments, including chromosome 9 orphons, were excluded from the earlier analysis of several hundred of the donors. Specific HLA alleles were associated with 16,951 TCR beta sequences at a false discovery rate of 0.05 in a later analysis.

Relative to germline, V is missing 4 bases and J is missing 5 bases, with 9 bases of the junction outside any gene match. The germline V gene (reference sequence) specifies SEHNR as CDR1 and FQNEAQ as CDR2. The CDR3 goes from the cysteine to the phenylalanine over 15 residues. CDR3 DNA is the only sequence kept; it has 45 bases, read in frame from the first base. Concerning this clone itself: Its antigen is still unknown. Base qualities are missing; no much larger clone stands one base away.

Libraries were constructed by the immunoSEQ multiplex PCR assay. The multiplex PCR relied on a mix of 60 forward primers for TCR Vbeta segments and 13 reverse primers for TCR Jbeta segments. The CDR3 region of rearranged TCR beta genes was amplified from genomic DNA by a multiplex PCR assay. Amplified TCR beta libraries were sequenced as 87-base-pair reads on the Illumina HiSeq System. As for the original processing: In a later analysis, tens of millions of unique TCR beta chains were counted across the roughly 610 repertoires, and around 10 million of these chains were shared by at least two donors. To remove PCR and sequencing errors, raw reads were error-corrected and collapsed into unique sequences using a nearest-neighbor algorithm that merged closely related sequences. Alignment of CDR3 sequences to IMGT reference sequences was used to assign V, D and J gene segments. For a sequence to be retained, a match of at least six nucleotides to both a V gene segment and a J gene segment was required. A rearrangement was called productive if the CDR3 had no stop codons and remained in frame with V and J, and every other rearrangement was called non-productive. Following IMGT convention, CDR3 was defined as the stretch from the second conserved V-encoded cysteine to the conserved J-encoded phenylalanine. Sequences without an unambiguous match to a single V gene segment were excluded from the earlier analysis of 450 to 650 of the donors. An earlier analysis of a few hundred of the donors called V segments functional above 56.7% productive rearrangements and segregating when the between-donor standard deviation exceeded 5%. A statistical classification framework was built for diagnosing cytomegalovirus status from the catalog of TCR beta chain sequences. A later analysis assigned V and J genes by comparing TCR nucleotide sequences with IMGT/GENE-DB human TR gene sequences. A later analysis assigned CDR3 sequences and most-parsimonious VDJ recombination scenarios with the TCRdist pipeline. In a later analysis, every TCR beta chain was defined by the combination of its CDR3 amino acid sequence and its V-gene family, and reads without a unique V-gene family were dropped. To address suspected cross-contamination and a sequencing artifact, a later analysis removed under 600 highly shared, low-generation-probability nucleotide sequences. In a later analysis, a clonal expansion index for each public chain was calculated from normalized within-repertoire ranks of inferred template counts. A later analysis computed generation probabilities with a VDJ recombination model fitted to out-of-frame rearrangements, and checked the results against IGoR. Hypergeometric tests were used in a later analysis to score TCR-TCR, TCR-HLA and TCR-CMV co-occurrence, with a repertoire-size bias correction applied to the TCR pairs. False discovery rates were estimated in a later analysis by permuting HLA or CMV assignments 20 times. In a later analysis, co-occurring TCRs were grouped using DBSCAN, with TCRdist sequence similarity added in when clustering inside HLA-allele-positive subsets. Repertoires with fewer than 30,000 or more than 120,000 public chains, plus five repertoires with anomalous nucleotide sharing, were excluded from co-occurrence clustering. TCRdb carries this immuneACCESS record with in-frame sequences only. Its versions omit some clonotypes, under half of them owing to an unresolved V gene in the studies checked, with the rest unexplained. The V and J calls and clone size are taken from that table; D and trimming were inferred from the DNA. For this sample the table gives approximately 100,000 clones, of which around 75% were detected only once. The leading ten clones occupy roughly an eighth of the sample.

The cohort consisted of 600 to 700 healthy bone marrow donors. At the time of sampling, every cohort member was nominally healthy, though immune exposures that went unrecorded were likely present. The donor tested CMV seropositive, placing the donor among the 250 to 300 seropositive members of the cohort. Every donor gave a peripheral blood sample, and the peripheral blood mononuclear cells from that sample were used for TCR beta sequencing. Genomic DNA extraction from the blood cell samples was performed with the Qiagen DNeasy Blood Extraction Kit. The sequence is built from TRBV7-9 and TRBJ2-5; TRBD1 agrees with 8 junctional bases. Sequencing was carried out using PBMCs. The clonotype originates from a male donor in good health and CMV-seropositive. The encoded CDR3 is CASSSYTRGRETQYF. The nucleotide sequence is given as TGTGCCAGCAGCTCTTACACCAGGGGGCGTGAGACCCAGTACTTC.